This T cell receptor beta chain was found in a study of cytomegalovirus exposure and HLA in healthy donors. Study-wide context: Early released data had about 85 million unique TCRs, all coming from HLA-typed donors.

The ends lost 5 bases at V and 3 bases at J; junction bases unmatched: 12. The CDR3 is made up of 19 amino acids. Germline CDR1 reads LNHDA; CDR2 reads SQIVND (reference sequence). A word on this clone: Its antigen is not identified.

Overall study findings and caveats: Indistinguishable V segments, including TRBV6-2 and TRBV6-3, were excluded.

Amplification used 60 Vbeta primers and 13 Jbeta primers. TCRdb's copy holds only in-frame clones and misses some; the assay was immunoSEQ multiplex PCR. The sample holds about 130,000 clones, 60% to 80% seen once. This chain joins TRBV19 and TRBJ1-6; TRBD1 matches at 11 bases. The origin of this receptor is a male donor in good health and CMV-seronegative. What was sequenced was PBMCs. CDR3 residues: CASSAPRDRGNRYNSPLHF. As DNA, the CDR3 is TGTGCCAGTAGTGCGCCCCGGGACAGGGGGAATCGCTATAATTCACCCCTCCACTTT.